This T cell receptor beta chain was retrieved from a study of CD8 T cells in ankylosing spondylitis. Study-level results: Clones linked with disease were CD8+ and fairly uncommon in the peripheral blood.

There are a few counts of this clonotype. The target antigen is unknown. TCRdb re-called the 5' RACE reads with MiXCR, one entry per CDR3 protein. The top ten clones hold about 7% of a sample with about 220,000 distinct CDR3 sequences, under 30% of them seen once. CDR3 size: 14 residues. Between the trimmed V and J ends, which lost 1 base and 4 bases, there was a span of 10 bases. Germline V gene data show CDR1 as SEHNR and CDR2 as FQNEAQ (reference sequence). The clonotype was recovered from a male donor with ankylosing spondylitis or in good health (not recorded which). V usage is TRBV7-9 and J usage is TRBJ1-2; D remains ambiguous. Sequenced sample: blood, either unsorted or a sorted T cell fraction (not recorded which). In DNA form, the CDR3 reads TGTGCCAGCAGCTTAGTCCAGGCCCCCTATGGCTACACCTTC. It codes for CASSLVQAPYGYTF.